These T cell receptor beta chains were read from a single sample in a study of blood T cell repertoires in COVID-19. TCRdb keeps only in-frame clones here, not all; method: immunoSEQ multiplex PCR. The sample records over 50,000 clones, about 82% being singletons. The material sequenced was peripheral blood. These receptors were taken from an older man with active COVID-19. CDR3s include the opening cysteine and the closing phenylalanine or tryptophan. The D gene is left open where the match is weak. Only some rows state a clone size, as once, few, many or a class for expanded clones.

j_call: TRBJ1-4
d_call: -
clone_size: -
v_call: TRBV6-2/TRBV6-3
cdr3_nt: TGTGCCAGCAGTTACCGAGGCGGGCCCCATGAAAAACTGTTTTTT
cdr3_aa: CASSYRGGPHEKLFF

j_call: TRBJ2-7
d_call: TRBD1
clone_size: -
v_call: TRBV7-8
cdr3_nt: TGTGCCAGCAGCTTAGGCCCGGGGACAGGGATCGAGCAGTACTTC
cdr3_aa: CASSLGPGTGIEQYF

j_call: TRBJ1-1
d_call: -
clone_size: -
v_call: TRBV19
cdr3_nt: TGTGCCAGTACGTTAGCCGTGGGGCGGACTGAAGCTTTCTTT
cdr3_aa: CASTLAVGRTEAFF

j_call: TRBJ2-1
d_call: -
clone_size: -
v_call: TRBV11-2
cdr3_nt: TGTGCCAGCAGCCCCCGAACCCCCAGGATCACCAATGAGCAGTTCTTC
cdr3_aa: CASSPRTPRITNEQFF

j_call: TRBJ1-5
d_call: -
clone_size: -
v_call: TRBV15
cdr3_nt: TGTGCCACCAGTATACAGACGGACAATCAGCCCCAGCATTTT
cdr3_aa: CATSIQTDNQPQHF

j_call: TRBJ2-7
d_call: TRBD2
clone_size: -
v_call: TRBV6-5
cdr3_nt: TGTGCCAGCAGTTACGACGGCGCGGGGGGCCCTTACGAGCAGTACTTC
cdr3_aa: CASSYDGAGGPYEQYF

j_call: TRBJ1-1
d_call: -
clone_size: -
v_call: TRBV9
cdr3_nt: TGTGCCAGCAGCGTAGATTACAAGGGGATGGACAACGGAGCTTTCTTT
cdr3_aa: CASSVDYKGMDNGAFF

j_call: TRBJ1-2
d_call: -
clone_size: -
v_call: TRBV10-3
cdr3_nt: TGTGCCATCAGTGAGAGTCTGGGGGGTTGGGGCTACACCTTC
cdr3_aa: CAISESLGGWGYTF

j_call: TRBJ2-7
d_call: TRBD1
clone_size: few
v_call: TRBV7-9
cdr3_nt: TGTGCCAGCAGCCCCGATGTCGGGACAGGCGACGAGCAGTACTTC
cdr3_aa: CASSPDVGTGDEQYF

j_call: TRBJ2-2
d_call: TRBD2
clone_size: -
v_call: TRBV7-8
cdr3_nt: TGTGCCCTTCCCTGGGGAGGGACCGGGGAGCTGTTTTTT
cdr3_aa: CALPWGGTGELFF

j_call: TRBJ2-5
d_call: TRBD1
clone_size: -
v_call: TRBV6-6
cdr3_nt: TGTGCCAGCAGTCCCCCGTCAGGGGGTCGGGAGACCCAGTACTTC
cdr3_aa: CASSPPSGGRETQYF

j_call: TRBJ2-5
d_call: TRBD1
clone_size: -
v_call: TRBV15
cdr3_nt: TGTGCCACCAGCCGCGGGACAGGGGAAACCCAGTACTTC
cdr3_aa: CATSRGTGETQYF

j_call: TRBJ1-1
d_call: -
clone_size: -
v_call: TRBV5-1
cdr3_nt: TGCGCCAGCAGCCTCGGAGACAGGACTGAAGCTTTCTTT
cdr3_aa: CASSLGDRTEAFF

j_call: TRBJ1-3
d_call: -
clone_size: -
v_call: TRBV12-5
cdr3_nt: TGTGCTAGTGCTCCCCCGGGGGGAAACACCATATATTTT
cdr3_aa: CASAPPGGNTIYF

j_call: TRBJ1-2
d_call: -
clone_size: -
v_call: TRBV29-1
cdr3_nt: TGCAGCGTTCTCGGGGGGGAAGAGAATGGCTACACCTTC
cdr3_aa: CSVLGGEENGYTF

j_call: TRBJ1-2
d_call: -
clone_size: once
v_call: TRBV11-2
cdr3_nt: TGTGCCAGCAGCTTCCAACCCGACAGAAACTATGGCTACACCTTC
cdr3_aa: CASSFQPDRNYGYTF

j_call: TRBJ1-3
d_call: TRBD1
clone_size: -
v_call: TRBV12-5
cdr3_nt: TGTGCTAGTGGTTTGGTAATCGGGACAGGGGGCCCGCACTCTGGAAACACCATATATTTT
cdr3_aa: CASGLVIGTGGPHSGNTIYF

j_call: TRBJ1-6
d_call: TRBD1
clone_size: -
v_call: TRBV18
cdr3_nt: TGTGCCAGCTCCCGACAGGGTAGCAATTCACCCCTCCACTTT
cdr3_aa: CASSRQGSNSPLHF

j_call: TRBJ2-5
d_call: -
clone_size: -
v_call: TRBV29-1
cdr3_nt: TGCAGCGCGGGAACCCAGGGGATGGAGACCCAGTACTTC
cdr3_aa: CSAGTQGMETQYF

j_call: TRBJ1-5
d_call: TRBD1
clone_size: -
v_call: TRBV7-2
cdr3_nt: TGTGCCAGCAGCTTAGAGGGACAGGGGCAGCCCCAGCATTTT
cdr3_aa: CASSLEGQGQPQHF

j_call: TRBJ1-4
d_call: -
clone_size: -
v_call: TRBV5-5
cdr3_nt: TGTGCCAGCAGCTTGGCCGTCGCCCTAGGCGAAAAACTGTTTTTT
cdr3_aa: CASSLAVALGEKLFF

j_call: TRBJ2-1
d_call: TRBD2
clone_size: -
v_call: TRBV24-1
cdr3_nt: TGTGCCACCAGTTCCCTTAGCGGGGAGTCCTACAATGAGCAGTTCTTC
cdr3_aa: CATSSLSGESYNEQFF

j_call: TRBJ2-5
d_call: TRBD2
clone_size: once
v_call: TRBV7-2
cdr3_nt: TGTGCCAGCAGCTTGTCGCTAGCGGGGGGCCAAGAGACCCAGTACTTC
cdr3_aa: CASSLSLAGGQETQYF

j_call: TRBJ2-7
d_call: TRBD1
clone_size: -
v_call: TRBV25-1
cdr3_nt: TGTGCCAGCAGTGATCCCGGGACAGCGTTACTTGGAGTGGACGAGCAGTACTTC
cdr3_aa: CASSDPGTALLGVDEQYF

j_call: TRBJ2-7
d_call: TRBD1
clone_size: -
v_call: TRBV11-1
cdr3_nt: TGTGCCAGCAGCTCGCGGACAGGGATGATTACCTACGAGCAGTACTTC
cdr3_aa: CASSSRTGMITYEQYF

j_call: TRBJ1-2
d_call: -
clone_size: -
v_call: TRBV7-2
cdr3_nt: TGTGCCAGCAGCCCGTCGAACTATGGCTACACCTTC
cdr3_aa: CASSPSNYGYTF

j_call: TRBJ1-2
d_call: TRBD1
clone_size: -
v_call: TRBV13
cdr3_nt: TGTGCCAGCAGCTTACGCCTGGGACAGGGAAACTATGGCTACACCTTC
cdr3_aa: CASSLRLGQGNYGYTF

j_call: TRBJ2-5
d_call: -
clone_size: -
v_call: TRBV7-3
cdr3_nt: TGTGCCAGCAGCTTAACGTCGTCTGAAGAGACCCAGTACTTC
cdr3_aa: CASSLTSSEETQYF